The present TCR beta chain was sequenced within a study of control samples from healthy donors and cancer patients. Profiled with immunoSEQ multiplex PCR; TCRdb holds only in-frame clones, not every one. The table shows 150,000 to 180,000 clones, with over 90% occurring only once. This receptor was taken from a man aged 50 to 59 in good health. Sequencing used blood.

Written as DNA, the CDR3 is TGTGCCAGCTCCGGGACAGGGCCCTACGAGCAGTACTTC. Its protein is CASSGTGPYEQYF. This chain links TRBV18 with TRBJ2-7; 9 bases fit TRBD1. V dropped 6 bases and J dropped 2; count of bases not matched to a gene: 2. Germline V gene data show CDR1 as KGHSH and CDR2 as LQKENI. CDR3 length: 13 amino acids. Looking up the rest from reference TRBV18 and TRBJ2-7 gives the full variable domain: NAGVMQNPRHLVRRRGQEARLRCSPMKGHSHVYWYRQLPEEGLKFMVYLQKENIIDESGMPKERFSAEFPKEGPSILRIQQVVRGDSAAYFCASSGTGPYEQYFGPGTRLTVT.